Following are 23 T cell receptor beta chains from one sample sequenced in a study of blood T cell repertoires in COVID-19. The data were produced by immunoSEQ multiplex PCR, yet TCRdb's version contains in-frame clones alone and is incomplete. The table has about 150,000 clones, around 80% seen once. Specimen: PBMCs or T cells enriched from blood (not recorded which). The receptors originated from a woman in her seventies in a cohort exposed to, infected with or recovered from COVID-19 (not recorded which).

This chain uses TRBV12-3 or TRBV12-4 with TRBJ1-6; no clear D gene. V lost 6 bases and J lost 8, with 11 bases in between. The CDR3 consists of 13 residues. The CDR3 DNA is TGTGCCAGCAGCCGCGTCCGTCATTCACCCCTCCACTTT. The encoded protein is CASSRVRHSPLHF.

V and J are TRBV6-5 and TRBJ2-7; 7 nucleotides agree with TRBD1. V was pared by 5 bases and J by 2 bases, with 9 bases of the junction left unmatched. The CDR3 is 15 amino acids. Germline assignment: CDR1 MNHEY and CDR2 SVGAGI. CDR3 in amino acids: CASSPGQALPYEQYF. Here the CDR3 DNA reads TGTGCCAGCAGTCCCGGACAGGCCCTACCCTACGAGCAGTACTTC.

This chain links TRBV5-1 with TRBJ2-3, with D tentatively TRBD1 (6 bases). V lost 3 bases to trimming and J lost 2 bases, with 13 bases between them. The CDR3 has 15 residues. From germline, CDR1 is SGHRS and CDR2 YFSETQ. CDR3 in amino acids: CASSSGHGITDTQYF. The DNA of the CDR3 is TGCGCCAGCAGCTCGGGACACGGAATCACAGATACGCAGTATTTT. Based on the CDR3 plus reference TRBV5-1 and TRBJ2-3, the full variable domain is KAGVTQTPRYLIKTRGQQVTLSCSPISGHRSVSWYQQTPGQGLQFLFEYFSETQRNKGNFPGRFSGRQFSNSRSEMNVSTLELGDSALYLCASSSGHGITDTQYFGPGTRLTVL.

This clone was observed a handful of times. The V gene is TRBV5-1, the J gene TRBJ2-1; D may be TRBD2 (5 bases). V was pared by 4 bases and J by 0 bases, with 8 bases between. The CDR3 extends over 14 amino acids. Germline V CDR1 and CDR2: SGHRS, YFSETQ. CDR3 in amino acids: CASSEGSSYNEQFF. The CDR3 region has the DNA TGCGCCAGCAGCGAGGGTAGCTCCTACAATGAGCAGTTCTTC.

V and J are TRBV7-3 and TRBJ1-4, with D perhaps TRBD1 (5 bases). The CDR3 consists of 14 residues. Germline V gene lookup returns CDR1 SGHTA and CDR2 FQGTGA. V was clipped by 8 bases and J by 8 bases, with 18 bases between them. The CDR3 sequence is CASHGPRPGEKLFF. Here the CDR3 DNA reads TGTGCCAGCCACGGTCCGAGGCCAGGGGAAAAACTGTTTTTT.

The J gene is TRBJ1-4, the V gene TRBV2; D unresolved. Trimming took off 7 bases at V and 7 bases at J, with 16 bases between the two ends. From germline, CDR1 is SNHLY and CDR2 FYNNEI. The CDR3 loop spans 14 amino acids. CDR3 sequence (DNA): TGTGCCAGCAAAGGCGGTCTATCTTCTGAAAAACTGTTTTTT. Its translation: CASKGGLSSEKLFF.

The V gene is TRBV18, the J gene TRBJ1-1; D is possibly TRBD1 (5 bases). V lost 4 bases and J lost 3, with 6 bases in between. CDR1 and CDR2 from the germline V gene are KGHSH and LQKENI. The CDR3 consists of 12 residues. CDR3 sequence (DNA): TGTGCCAGCTCACTAGGGGACACTGAAGCTTTCTTT. Protein product: CASSLGDTEAFF.

The J gene is TRBJ1-1, the V gene TRBV11-2; no firm D call. Trimming pared 5 bases from V and 2 bases from J, leaving 6 bases between. Germline CDR1 is SGHAT and CDR2 is FQNNGV. CDR3 size: 12 residues. CDR3 DNA: TGTGCCAGCAGCCCATTTAACACTGAAGCTTTCTTT. It yields the protein CASSPFNTEAFF.

The chain couples TRBV24-1 to TRBJ2-3; 7 bases fit TRBD1. V dropped 6 bases and J dropped 4; count of bases not matched to a gene: 9. Germline loops: CDR1 KGHDR, CDR2 SFDVKD. CDR3 size: 15 residues. The DNA of the CDR3 is TGTGCCACCAGTCAGGAGACAGGGTCGGCAGATACGCAGTATTTT. This codes for CATSQETGSADTQYF.

The genes are TRBV28 and TRBJ1-5; D gene uncertain. Germline CDR1 is MDHEN and CDR2 is SYDVKM. V was trimmed by 4 bases and J by 4 bases, leaving 14 bases between them. This CDR3 is 15 amino acids long. The CDR3 nucleotides read TGTGCCAGCAGTTCCCCGCCGGGAACGAATCAGCCCCAGCATTTT. Translated: CASSSPPGTNQPQHF.

Written as DNA, the CDR3 is TGTGCCAGCAGCTGGGGGGAGGGGTGGACAGGGTCACAAGAGACCCAGTACTTC. Its translation: CASSWGEGWTGSQETQYF. V is TRBV5-5 and J is TRBJ2-5, with D perhaps TRBD1 (8 bases). This CDR3 is 18 amino acids long. Looked up from germline, CDR1 is SGHKS and CDR2 is YYEKEE (reference sequence). V was pared by 3 bases and J by 2 bases, with 23 bases between.

A few counts support this clone. This chain uses TRBV30 with TRBJ1-2; 8 bases agree with TRBD1. Germline-derived CDR1 and CDR2 are GTSNPN and SVGIG (reference sequence). Unmatched junction bases numbered 10, after V lost 3 bases and J lost 7 bases. The CDR3 spans 14 residues. The CDR3 DNA sequence: TGTGCCTGGAGATTCCGGGACAGGAACGTTGGCTACACCTTC. Amino acids: CAWRFRDRNVGYTF.

This CDR3 reads CASSGSVLGLAGVTDTQYF. The CDR3 DNA is TGTGCCAGTAGTGGGTCCGTCTTGGGACTAGCGGGAGTGACAGATACGCAGTATTTT. The gene calls are TRBV19 and TRBJ2-3, with TRBD2 matching over 14 bases. The CDR3 is 19 residues long. Germline V gene data show CDR1 as LNHDA and CDR2 as SQIVND (reference sequence). V shed 5 bases, J shed 3 bases, and the junction held 13 bases outside the gene matches.

The chain recombines TRBV3-1 (or the pseudogene TRBV3-2) with TRBJ2-1, with D maybe TRBD2 (5 bases). This CDR3 is 19 amino acids long. Germline V CDR1 and CDR2: LGHDT, YNNKEL (reference sequence). Trimming removed 1 base at V and 6 bases at J, with 25 bases between. The CDR3 coding sequence is TGTGCCAGCAGCCAAGCGCCAACGGTTCTAGCCGGGATGAGCAATGAGCAGTTCTTC. It codes for CASSQAPTVLAGMSNEQFF.

The V and J genes are TRBV18 and TRBJ2-7; D is perhaps TRBD1 (6 bases). Trimming removed 3 bases at V and 1 base at J, with 10 bases between. CDR1 is KGHSH, CDR2 LQKENI, per germline. This CDR3 region has 14 residues. CDR3 loop: CASSPLDSSYEQYF. Written as DNA, the CDR3 is TGTGCCAGCTCACCGCTGGACAGTTCCTACGAGCAGTACTTC.

The rearrangement links TRBV5-1 to TRBJ2-1, with 14 bases that match TRBD2. Germline CDR1 SGHRS, CDR2 YFSETQ. V gave up 5 bases and J gave up 10 bases; unmatched junction bases: 11. The CDR3 length is 16 residues. CDR3 nucleotides: TGCGCCAGCAGACCCACCGGGACTAGCGGGAGAATCGAGCAGTTCTTC. The encoded protein is CASRPTGTSGRIEQFF. Filled out from reference TRBV5-1 and TRBJ2-1, the complete variable domain reads KAGVTQTPRYLIKTRGQQVTLSCSPISGHRSVSWYQQTPGQGLQFLFEYFSETQRNKGNFPGRFSGRQFSNSRSEMNVSTLELGDSALYLCASRPTGTSGRIEQFFGPGTRLTVL.

V is TRBV28 and J is TRBJ2-6, with 8 bases fitting TRBD1. Trimming took 6 bases from V and 2 from J; bases not matched to a gene: 9. The CDR3 runs 17 residues. Germline CDR1 reads MDHEN; CDR2 reads SYDVKM. The CDR3: CASSLRGQATGANVLTF. The DNA of the CDR3 is TGTGCCAGCAGCCTCAGGGGGCAGGCGACTGGGGCCAACGTCCTGACTTTC.

The rearrangement links TRBV25-1 to TRBJ1-2; the D gene is possibly TRBD1 (5 bases). V was trimmed by 5 bases and J by 1 base, leaving 5 bases between them. CDR1 is MGHDK and CDR2 is SYGVNS in the germline V gene. CDR3 length equals 12 residues. The CDR3 sequence: CASSQGNYGYTF. The CDR3 coding sequence is TGTGCCAGCAGTCAGGGTAACTATGGCTACACCTTC.

V usage is TRBV5-4 and J usage is TRBJ1-4; perhaps TRBD1 as D (5 bases). The germline CDR1 and CDR2 sequences are SGHNT and YYREEE (reference sequence). V was trimmed by 4 bases and J by 5 bases, leaving 15 bases between them. This CDR3 is built from 15 residues. The CDR3 DNA reads as TGTGCCAGCAGCCGCGCGGGGGGTTTGAATGAAAAACTGTTTTTT. Its translation: CASSRAGGLNEKLFF.

The chain links TRBV4-2 to TRBJ2-3; 8 bases line up with TRBD1. Trimming removed 0 bases from V and 1 base from J; junction bases left unmatched: 6. This CDR3 is built from 17 residues. The germline CDR1 and CDR2 sequences are LGHNA and YNFKEQ. The CDR3 DNA reads TGTGCCAGCAGCCAAGATAAAGTACAGGGGGGCACAGATACGCAGTATTTT. Its protein is CASSQDKVQGGTDTQYF.

The gene calls are TRBV5-4 and TRBJ2-1; D may be TRBD2 (6 bases). V was trimmed by 0 bases and J by 2 bases, leaving 9 bases between them. CDR1 and CDR2 (germline): SGHNT, YYREEE (reference sequence). This CDR3 has 15 residues. DNA of the CDR3: TGTGCCAGCAGCTTGGAGGCTAGCGCCTACAATGAGCAGTTCTTC. Its protein is CASSLEASAYNEQFF.

This clone was observed a single time. V is TRBV28 and J is TRBJ2-2; perhaps TRBD1 as D (5 bases). CDR3 size: 16 residues. Germline V gene data show CDR1 as MDHEN and CDR2 as SYDVKM. Trimming pared 3 bases from V and 0 bases from J, leaving 11 bases between. CDR3 amino acids: CASSFPQGANTGELFF. CDR3 DNA sequence: TGTGCCAGCAGTTTCCCCCAAGGGGCGAACACCGGGGAGCTGTTTTTT.

The chain links TRBV30 to TRBJ2-7, with D possibly being TRBD2 (5 bases). CDR1 is GTSNPN and CDR2 is SVGIG in the germline V gene (reference sequence). The CDR3 length is 12 residues. V was pared by 2 bases and J by 3 bases, with 8 bases between. The CDR3 protein is CAWSSLGYEQYF. The CDR3 nucleotides are TGTGCCTGGAGTTCACTAGGCTACGAGCAGTACTTC.